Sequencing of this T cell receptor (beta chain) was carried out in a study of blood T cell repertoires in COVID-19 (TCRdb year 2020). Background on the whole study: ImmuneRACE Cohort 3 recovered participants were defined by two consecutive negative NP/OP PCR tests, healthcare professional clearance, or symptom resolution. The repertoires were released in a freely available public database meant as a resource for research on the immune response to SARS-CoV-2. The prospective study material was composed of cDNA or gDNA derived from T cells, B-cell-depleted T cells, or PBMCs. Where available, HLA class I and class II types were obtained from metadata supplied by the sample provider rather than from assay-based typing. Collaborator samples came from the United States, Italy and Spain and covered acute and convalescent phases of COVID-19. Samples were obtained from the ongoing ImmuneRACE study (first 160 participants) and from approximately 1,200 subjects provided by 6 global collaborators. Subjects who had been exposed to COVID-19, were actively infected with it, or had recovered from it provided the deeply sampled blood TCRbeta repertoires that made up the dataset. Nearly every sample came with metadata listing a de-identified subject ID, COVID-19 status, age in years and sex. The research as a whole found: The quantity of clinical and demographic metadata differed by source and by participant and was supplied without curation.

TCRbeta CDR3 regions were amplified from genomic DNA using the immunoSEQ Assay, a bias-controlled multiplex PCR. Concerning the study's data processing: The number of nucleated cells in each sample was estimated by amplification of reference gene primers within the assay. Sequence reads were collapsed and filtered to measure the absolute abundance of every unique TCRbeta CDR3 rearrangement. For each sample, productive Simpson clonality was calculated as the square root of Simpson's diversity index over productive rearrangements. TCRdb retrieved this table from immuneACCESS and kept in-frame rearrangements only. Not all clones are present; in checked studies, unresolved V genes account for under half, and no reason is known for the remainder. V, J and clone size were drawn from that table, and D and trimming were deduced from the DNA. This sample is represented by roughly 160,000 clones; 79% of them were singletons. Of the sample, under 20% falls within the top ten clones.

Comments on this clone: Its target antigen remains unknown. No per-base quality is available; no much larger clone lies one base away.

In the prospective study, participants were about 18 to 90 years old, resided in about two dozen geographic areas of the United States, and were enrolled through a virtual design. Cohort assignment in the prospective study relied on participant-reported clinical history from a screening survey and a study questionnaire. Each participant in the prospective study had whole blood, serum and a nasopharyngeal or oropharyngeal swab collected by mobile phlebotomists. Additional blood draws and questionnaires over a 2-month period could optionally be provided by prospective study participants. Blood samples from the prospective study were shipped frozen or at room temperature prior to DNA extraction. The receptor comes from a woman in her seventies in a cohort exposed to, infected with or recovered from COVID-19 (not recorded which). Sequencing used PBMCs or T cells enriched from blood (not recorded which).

The DNA sequence is given as TGTGCCACCAGCCTGGGCGGGACCGGGGAGCTGTTTTTT. It encodes CATSLGGTGELFF. The rearrangement combines TRBV15 with TRBJ2-2, and the D gene may be TRBD2, 5 bases matching. V gives up 5 bases and J gives up 5 bases, and the segment between their germline ends measures 9 bases. The CDR3 starts with the cysteine, ends with the phenylalanine, and has 13 residues. Only CDR3 DNA is held: 39 bases, read in frame from base 1. The germline V gene (reference sequence) gives CDR1 as LNHNV and CDR2 as YYDKDF.